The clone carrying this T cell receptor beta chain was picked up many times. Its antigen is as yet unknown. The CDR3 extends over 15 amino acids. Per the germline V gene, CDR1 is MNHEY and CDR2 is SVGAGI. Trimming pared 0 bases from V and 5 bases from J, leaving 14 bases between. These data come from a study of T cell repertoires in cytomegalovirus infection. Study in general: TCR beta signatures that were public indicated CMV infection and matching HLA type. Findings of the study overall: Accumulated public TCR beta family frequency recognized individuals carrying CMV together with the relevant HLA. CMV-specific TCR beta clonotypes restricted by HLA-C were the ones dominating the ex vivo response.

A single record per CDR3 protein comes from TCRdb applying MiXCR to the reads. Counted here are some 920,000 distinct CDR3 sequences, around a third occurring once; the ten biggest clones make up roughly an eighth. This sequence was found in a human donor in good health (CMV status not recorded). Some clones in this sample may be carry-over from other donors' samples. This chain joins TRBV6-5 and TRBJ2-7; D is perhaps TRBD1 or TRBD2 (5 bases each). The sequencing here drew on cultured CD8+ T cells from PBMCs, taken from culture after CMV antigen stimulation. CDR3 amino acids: CASSYSSGTANEQYF. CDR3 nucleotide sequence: TGTGCCAGCAGTTACTCGAGTGGGACCGCCAACGAGCAGTACTTC.